This T cell receptor beta chain is from a study of shared T cell receptors in the human thymus. The assay was immunoSEQ multiplex PCR, and TCRdb's table has in-frame clones only and misses some. The repertoire holds 630,000 or so clones, about 90% seen once, with 0.0094% in the top ten. The ends lost 1 base at V and 10 bases at J; junction bases unmatched: 19. This CDR3 contains 20 residues. Looked up from germline, CDR1 is LNHDA and CDR2 is SQIVND (reference sequence). These data were likewise used in another study, on human thymus T cells. In that study: Donors were healthy Finnish infants having corrective surgery for congenital heart defects. It looked as if thymic and blood repertoires used V and J genes in a biased way. The related literature has documented a marked overlap of thymic repertoires among unrelated individuals.

This TCR came from a boy less than two years old with a congenital heart defect. The specimen sequenced was thymocytes. This chain uses TRBV19 with TRBJ2-1, with 13 bases matching TRBD2. The CDR3 nucleotides read TGTGCCAGTAGTATAGGGGAAGGGACTAGCGGGATTCAGAGAAAAGGGGAGCAGTTCTTC. The encoded protein is CASSIGEGTSGIQRKGEQFF. Complete variable domain (other parts from reference TRBV19 and TRBJ2-1): DGGITQSPKYLFRKEGQNVTLSCEQNLNHDAMYWYRQDPGQGLRLIYYSQIVNDFQKGDIAEGYSVSREKKESFPLTVTSAQKNPTAFYLCASSIGEGTSGIQRKGEQFFGPGTRLTVL.